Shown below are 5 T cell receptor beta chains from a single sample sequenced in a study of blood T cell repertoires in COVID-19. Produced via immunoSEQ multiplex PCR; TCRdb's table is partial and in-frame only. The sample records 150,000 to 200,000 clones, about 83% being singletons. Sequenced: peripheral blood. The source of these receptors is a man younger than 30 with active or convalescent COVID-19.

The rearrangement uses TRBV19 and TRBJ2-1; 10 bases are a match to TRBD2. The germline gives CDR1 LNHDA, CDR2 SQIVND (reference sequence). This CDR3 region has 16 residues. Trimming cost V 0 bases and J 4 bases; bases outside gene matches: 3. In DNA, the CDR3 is TGTGCCAGTAGTATAGAGGGGACTAGCGTGTACAATGAGCAGTTCTTC. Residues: CASSIEGTSVYNEQFF.

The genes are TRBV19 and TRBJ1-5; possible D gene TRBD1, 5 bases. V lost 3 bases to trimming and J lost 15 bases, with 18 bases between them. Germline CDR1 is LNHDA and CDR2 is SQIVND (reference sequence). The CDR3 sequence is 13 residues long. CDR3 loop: CASSIQDGSGPHF. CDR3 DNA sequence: TGTGCCAGTAGTATCCAGGACGGCTCAGGGCCGCATTTT. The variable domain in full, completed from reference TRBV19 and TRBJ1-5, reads DGGITQSPKYLFRKEGQNVTLSCEQNLNHDAMYWYRQDPGQGLRLIYYSQIVNDFQKGDIAEGYSVSREKKESFPLTVTSAQKNPTAFYLCASSIQDGSGPHFGDGTRLSIL.

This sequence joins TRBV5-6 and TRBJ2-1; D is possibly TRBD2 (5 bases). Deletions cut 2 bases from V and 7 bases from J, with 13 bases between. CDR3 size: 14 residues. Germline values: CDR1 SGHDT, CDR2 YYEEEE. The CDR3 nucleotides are TGTGCCAGCAGCTTTTTAGGGCTAGCTAATGAGCAGTTCTTC. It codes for CASSFLGLANEQFF.

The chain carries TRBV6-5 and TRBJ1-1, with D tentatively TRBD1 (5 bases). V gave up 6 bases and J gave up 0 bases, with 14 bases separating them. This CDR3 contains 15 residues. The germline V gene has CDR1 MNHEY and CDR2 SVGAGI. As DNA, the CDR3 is TGTGCCAGCAGCGGCAGGGTCCTCTTGAACACTGAAGCTTTCTTT. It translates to CASSGRVLLNTEAFF.

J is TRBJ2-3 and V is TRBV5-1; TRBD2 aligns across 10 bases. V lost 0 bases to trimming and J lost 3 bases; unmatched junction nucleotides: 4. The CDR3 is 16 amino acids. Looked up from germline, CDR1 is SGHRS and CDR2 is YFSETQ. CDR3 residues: CASSLVASGGTDTQYF. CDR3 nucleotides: TGCGCCAGCAGCTTGGTCGCTAGCGGGGGAACAGATACGCAGTATTTT.